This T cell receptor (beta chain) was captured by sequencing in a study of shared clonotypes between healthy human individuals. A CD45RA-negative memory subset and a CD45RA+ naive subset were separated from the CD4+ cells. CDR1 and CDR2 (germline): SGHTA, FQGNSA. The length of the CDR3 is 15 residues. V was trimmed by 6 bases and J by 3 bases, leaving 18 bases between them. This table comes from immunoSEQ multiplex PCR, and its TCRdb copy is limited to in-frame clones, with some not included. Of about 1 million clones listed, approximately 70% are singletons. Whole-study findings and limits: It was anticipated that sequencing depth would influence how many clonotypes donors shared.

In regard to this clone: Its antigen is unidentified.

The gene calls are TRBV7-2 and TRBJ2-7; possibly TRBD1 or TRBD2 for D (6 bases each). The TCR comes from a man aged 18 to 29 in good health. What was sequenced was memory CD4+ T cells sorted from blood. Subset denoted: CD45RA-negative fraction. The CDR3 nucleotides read TGTGCCAGCAGTTTCGGGTGGGGGGCTAGCTACGAGCAGTACTTC. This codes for CASSFGWGASYEQYF.